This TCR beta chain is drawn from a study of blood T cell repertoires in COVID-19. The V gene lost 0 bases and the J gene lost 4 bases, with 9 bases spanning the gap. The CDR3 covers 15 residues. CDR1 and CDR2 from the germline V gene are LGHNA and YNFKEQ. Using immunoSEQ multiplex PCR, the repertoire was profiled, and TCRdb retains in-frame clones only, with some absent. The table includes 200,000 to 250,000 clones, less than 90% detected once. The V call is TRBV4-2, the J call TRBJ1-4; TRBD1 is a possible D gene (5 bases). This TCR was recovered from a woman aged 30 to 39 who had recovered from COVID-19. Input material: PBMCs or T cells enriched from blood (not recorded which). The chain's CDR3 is CASSQEGQVNEKLFF. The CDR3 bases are TGTGCCAGCAGCCAAGAGGGGCAGGTTAATGAAAAACTGTTTTTT.